This T cell receptor beta chain was identified in a study of technical replicates of blood from a handful of donors (dated by TCRdb to about 2017). Preparation of the library involved the immunoSEQ multiplex PCR assay. The table was pulled from immuneACCESS by TCRdb, which kept in-frame rearrangements only. Such tables lose some clones; where checked, under half of the loss comes from unresolved V genes, and the rest has no known cause. The sample table contains about 75,000 clones; only one count was recorded for around 97% of them. 0.18% of the sample belongs to the ten largest clones. A remark on this clone: The antigen it recognizes is unknown. The input lacks base qualities; no much larger clone sits a single base away.

Specimen: T cells isolated from PBMCs. The TCR originated in a human donor in good health.

The DNA reads as follows: TGTGCCAGCAGCCAATCTTCTGGGCGCCCAGATACGCAGTATTTT. It specifies CASSQSSGRPDTQYF. The sequence is built from TRBV16 and TRBJ2-3; the D gene cannot be resolved reliably. The V end loses 0 bases and the J end loses 4 bases, and a stretch of 11 bases separates them. Reading the germline V gene gives CDR1 KGHSY and CDR2 FQNENV. The CDR3 has 15 amino acids, counting the end cysteine and phenylalanine. Here the CDR3 DNA is all that survives: 45 bases in frame from base 1.